This is a list of T cell receptor beta chains from one sample in a study of Graves' ophthalmopathy and Graves' hyperthyroidism. TCRdb itself ran the multiplex PCR reads through MiXCR, one entry per CDR3 protein. The sample consists of about 39,000 distinct CDR3 sequences, around half of them appearing once. Specimen: peripheral blood. These receptor sequences come from an adult woman with stable Graves' hyperthyroidism. CDR3s include the opening cysteine and the closing phenylalanine or tryptophan. Each record gives: D gene, clone size, J gene, V gene, CDR3 protein, CDR3 DNA. The D gene is left open where the match is weak. Size is omitted from some rows. Given values are once, few, many or a class for expanded clones.

d_gene: -; abundance: -; j_gene: TRBJ2-7; v_gene: TRBV20-1; CDR3aa: CSAHSYEQYF; CDR3nt: TGCAGTGCTCATAGCTACGAGCAGTACTTC
d_gene: -; abundance: once; j_gene: TRBJ1-3; v_gene: TRBV25-1; CDR3aa: CASSEWGHSGNTIYF; CDR3nt: TGTGCCAGCAGTGAATGGGGCCATTCTGGAAACACCATATATTTT
d_gene: -; abundance: -; j_gene: TRBJ2-1; v_gene: TRBV2; CDR3aa: CASSEEDNEQFF; CDR3nt: TGTGCCAGCAGTGAAGAAGACAATGAGCAGTTCTTC
d_gene: -; abundance: -; j_gene: TRBJ1-1; v_gene: TRBV20-1; CDR3aa: CSAEGGTNTEAFF; CDR3nt: TGCAGTGCCGAGGGGGGGACGAACACTGAAGCTTTCTTT
d_gene: -; abundance: many; j_gene: TRBJ1-2; v_gene: TRBV6-6; CDR3aa: CASSYWRDTGYGYTF; CDR3nt: TGTGCCAGCAGTTACTGGAGGGACACTGGATATGGCTACACCTTC
d_gene: -; abundance: once; j_gene: TRBJ1-4; v_gene: TRBV7-3; CDR3aa: CASTRLNEKLFF; CDR3nt: TGTGCCAGCACCCGACTTAATGAAAAACTGTTTTTT
d_gene: TRBD1; abundance: -; j_gene: TRBJ1-4; v_gene: TRBV2; CDR3aa: CASSERGLREKLFF; CDR3nt: TGTGCCAGCAGTGAAAGGGGGCTACGTGAAAAACTGTTTTTT
d_gene: -; abundance: -; j_gene: TRBJ2-7; v_gene: TRBV29-1; CDR3aa: CSVVGGAAEQYF; CDR3nt: TGCAGCGTTGTCGGCGGGGCGGCCGAGCAGTACTTC
d_gene: -; abundance: -; j_gene: TRBJ1-5; v_gene: TRBV2; CDR3aa: CASSGLAGTWGETQHF; CDR3nt: TGTGCCAGCAGTGGTTTAGCGGGGACTTGGGGCGAGACCCAGCATTTT
d_gene: -; abundance: once; j_gene: TRBJ2-5; v_gene: TRBV29-1; CDR3aa: CSVEIQYF; CDR3nt: TGCAGCGTTGAGATCCAGTACTTC
d_gene: -; abundance: many; j_gene: TRBJ1-6; v_gene: TRBV11-2; CDR3aa: CASSLDSGSPLHF; CDR3nt: TGTGCCAGCAGCTTAGATTCTGGATCACCCCTCCACTTT
d_gene: -; abundance: -; j_gene: TRBJ1-4; v_gene: TRBV24-1; CDR3aa: CATSDPRQEPNEKLFF; CDR3nt: TGTGCCACCAGTGACCCGAGGCAGGAGCCTAATGAAAAACTGTTTTTT
d_gene: -; abundance: medium-sized; j_gene: TRBJ1-6; v_gene: TRBV2; CDR3aa: CATQTAPRSPLHF; CDR3nt: TGTGCCACACAGACAGCACCAAGGTCACCCCTCCACTTT
d_gene: -; abundance: -; j_gene: TRBJ2-7; v_gene: TRBV5-1; CDR3aa: CASSPDINYGYTYEQYF; CDR3nt: TGCGCCAGCTCACCGGACATTAACTATGGCTACACCTACGAGCAGTACTTC
d_gene: -; abundance: -; j_gene: TRBJ1-1; v_gene: TRBV12-3/TRBV12-4; CDR3aa: CASSLGGKRAFF; CDR3nt: TGTGCCAGCAGTTTGGGTGGGAAACGAGCTTTCTTT
d_gene: -; abundance: medium-sized; j_gene: TRBJ2-7; v_gene: TRBV29-1; CDR3aa: CSVEARGYEQYF; CDR3nt: TGCAGCGTTGAGGCCAGGGGATACGAGCAGTACTTC
d_gene: TRBD1; abundance: -; j_gene: TRBJ2-5; v_gene: TRBV15; CDR3aa: CATSSEGDRVGTQYF; CDR3nt: TGTGCCACCAGCAGTGAAGGGGACAGGGTCGGGACCCAGTACTTC
d_gene: -; abundance: once; j_gene: TRBJ1-1; v_gene: TRBV15; CDR3aa: CATSSTHYTEAFF; CDR3nt: TGTGCCACCAGCAGCACACACTACACTGAAGCTTTCTTT
d_gene: -; abundance: -; j_gene: TRBJ1-5; v_gene: TRBV15; CDR3aa: CATHLGYSNQPQHF; CDR3nt: TGTGCCACCCACCTCGGGTATAGCAATCAGCCCCAGCATTTT
d_gene: -; abundance: -; j_gene: TRBJ1-1; v_gene: TRBV29-1; CDR3aa: CSVAHRANTEAFF; CDR3nt: TGCAGCGTTGCCCACAGGGCGAACACTGAAGCTTTCTTT
d_gene: -; abundance: few; j_gene: TRBJ2-1; v_gene: TRBV20-1; CDR3aa: CSAKGTIYNEQFF; CDR3nt: TGCAGTGCTAAGGGGACAATCTACAATGAGCAGTTCTTC
d_gene: -; abundance: many; j_gene: TRBJ1-2; v_gene: TRBV6-4; CDR3aa: CASSDSDTITF; CDR3nt: TGTGCCAGCAGTGACTCGGACACAATCACCTTC
d_gene: TRBD1; abundance: -; j_gene: TRBJ1-1; v_gene: TRBV10-3; CDR3aa: CASSAGQADTEAFF; CDR3nt: TGTGCCAGCAGTGCCGGACAGGCCGACACTGAAGCTTTCTTT
d_gene: TRBD1; abundance: -; j_gene: TRBJ2-6; v_gene: TRBV20-1; CDR3aa: CSVEARGSGANVLTF; CDR3nt: TGCAGCGTAGAGGCCAGGGGGTCTGGGGCCAACGTCCTGACTTTC
d_gene: TRBD2; abundance: -; j_gene: TRBJ2-7; v_gene: TRBV2; CDR3aa: CASSERGLADTYEQYF; CDR3nt: TGTGCCAGCAGTGAAAGGGGACTAGCGGATACCTACGAGCAGTACTTC
d_gene: TRBD1; abundance: many; j_gene: TRBJ2-2; v_gene: TRBV5-6; CDR3aa: CASSFLGTGYTGELFF; CDR3nt: TGTGCCAGCAGCTTCCTCGGGACAGGGTACACCGGGGAGCTGTTTTTT
d_gene: TRBD1; abundance: few; j_gene: TRBJ1-2; v_gene: TRBV20-1; CDR3aa: CSAPNTDRGRYGYTF; CDR3nt: TGCAGTGCCCCCAACACGGACAGGGGCCGCTATGGCTACACCTTC
d_gene: -; abundance: many; j_gene: TRBJ2-7; v_gene: TRBV4-1; CDR3aa: CASSHLPGSDEQYF; CDR3nt: TGCGCCAGCAGCCATCTTCCGGGGTCGGACGAGCAGTACTTC
d_gene: TRBD1; abundance: -; j_gene: TRBJ2-7; v_gene: TRBV7-9; CDR3aa: CASSSGQGGDGWEQYF; CDR3nt: TGTGCCAGCAGCTCGGGACAGGGGGGCGACGGGTGGGAGCAGTACTTC
d_gene: -; abundance: -; j_gene: TRBJ1-5; v_gene: TRBV2; CDR3aa: CASLANGQPQHF; CDR3nt: TGTGCCAGCCTGGCCAATGGGCAGCCCCAGCATTTT
d_gene: TRBD1; abundance: -; j_gene: TRBJ1-2; v_gene: TRBV2; CDR3aa: CASSPLIKGASYTF; CDR3nt: TGTGCCAGCAGTCCCTTGATCAAGGGGGCGAGCTACACCTTC
d_gene: TRBD2; abundance: -; j_gene: TRBJ2-5; v_gene: TRBV7-3; CDR3aa: CACSLDGLAGWETQYF; CDR3nt: TGTGCCTGCAGCTTAGATGGACTAGCGGGATGGGAGACCCAGTACTTC
d_gene: TRBD2; abundance: -; j_gene: TRBJ2-7; v_gene: TRBV7-9; CDR3aa: CASSLGTSGRAHEQYF; CDR3nt: TGTGCCAGCAGCCTGGGGACTAGCGGGAGGGCCCACGAGCAGTACTTC
d_gene: TRBD1; abundance: -; j_gene: TRBJ2-7; v_gene: TRBV29-1; CDR3aa: CSVMGQDFSYEQYF; CDR3nt: TGCAGCGTGATGGGACAGGATTTCTCCTACGAGCAGTACTTC
d_gene: -; abundance: few; j_gene: TRBJ1-2; v_gene: TRBV19; CDR3aa: CASSIGGLDGYTF; CDR3nt: TGTGCCAGTAGTATAGGCGGGCTCGATGGCTACACCTTC
d_gene: -; abundance: -; j_gene: TRBJ1-5; v_gene: TRBV2; CDR3aa: CASGDITRPQHF; CDR3nt: TGTGCCAGCGGGGACATTACCCGGCCCCAGCATTTT
d_gene: TRBD2; abundance: many; j_gene: TRBJ2-5; v_gene: TRBV28; CDR3aa: CASSRLAGGETQYF; CDR3nt: TGTGCCAGCAGTCGACTAGCGGGAGGGGAGACCCAGTACTTC
d_gene: -; abundance: few; j_gene: TRBJ1-5; v_gene: TRBV20-1; CDR3aa: CSAGGGDQPQHF; CDR3nt: TGCAGTGCCGGGGGCGGGGATCAGCCCCAGCATTTT
d_gene: -; abundance: medium-sized; j_gene: TRBJ2-7; v_gene: TRBV25-1; CDR3aa: CASSPGPWGRVYEQYF; CDR3nt: TGTGCCAGCAGCCCTGGGCCCTGGGGCAGGGTGTACGAGCAGTACTTC
d_gene: TRBD2; abundance: -; j_gene: TRBJ2-5; v_gene: TRBV7-4; CDR3aa: CAPPGLAGGETQYF; CDR3nt: TGTGCCCCCCCCGGACTAGCGGGAGGAGAGACCCAGTACTTC
d_gene: TRBD1; abundance: -; j_gene: TRBJ1-6; v_gene: TRBV9; CDR3aa: CASSRTGAGNSPLHF; CDR3nt: TGTGCCAGCTCACGGACAGGGGCCGGTAATTCACCCCTCCACTTT
d_gene: -; abundance: many; j_gene: TRBJ1-5; v_gene: TRBV27; CDR3aa: CASRNGRYNQPQHF; CDR3nt: TGTGCCAGCAGAAACGGACGCTACAATCAGCCCCAGCATTTT
d_gene: -; abundance: few; j_gene: TRBJ2-7; v_gene: TRBV6-6; CDR3aa: CASSTGQLSYEQYF; CDR3nt: TGTGCCAGCAGTACCGGACAGCTGTCCTACGAGCAGTACTTC
d_gene: TRBD1; abundance: many; j_gene: TRBJ1-4; v_gene: TRBV12-3/TRBV12-4; CDR3aa: CASSLPGGKLFF; CDR3nt: TGTGCCAGCAGTTTACCAGGGGGGAAACTGTTTTTT